This T cell receptor (beta chain) was recorded in a study of OX40 agonist ivuxolimab in advanced cancers. A word on this clone: Its target is not known.

Excluded were patients having autoimmune disease history or systemic immunosuppression. Study-wide results and caveats: Antigen targets of the expanded peripheral T cells went undetermined. Some patients who did not respond also had low normalized T-cell clonal expansion. CD4+ T cells averaged fewer expanded clones than CD8+ T cells.

Sequencing was performed with immunoSEQ multiplex PCR; in TCRdb, only in-frame clones are kept and a portion is missing. The sample lists just over 35,000 clones; less than 85% were seen once. This CDR3 region has 15 residues. Germline-derived CDR1 and CDR2 are MNHEY and SMNVEV (reference sequence). The ends were cut back, 5 bases at V and 4 bases at J, with 15 bases in the middle. J is TRBJ2-1 and V is TRBV27, with TRBD2 as a possible D gene (5 bases). The sample here was CD4+ or CD8+ T cells sorted from blood, taken in a trial of the OX40 agonist ivuxolimab. The clonotype comes from an adult with an advanced solid tumor such as melanoma, head and neck, liver or kidney cancer. CDR3 bases: TGTGCCAGCAGTCCCGGGGAGCGGCCTTACAATGAGCAGTTCTTC. Protein sequence: CASSPGERPYNEQFF.